Following are 8 T cell receptor beta chains from one sample sequenced in a study of cytomegalovirus exposure and HLA in healthy donors. The PCR made use of 60 Vbeta and 13 Jbeta primers. This table comes from immunoSEQ multiplex PCR, and its TCRdb copy is limited to in-frame clones, with some not included. The table has about 120,000 clones, around 85% seen once. Sequences were obtained from PBMCs. The receptor set was obtained from a man aged 25-45 years in good health and CMV-seronegative.

The chain is built from TRBV4-3 and TRBJ2-7; 10 nucleotides agree with TRBD1. The germline CDR1 and CDR2 sequences are LGHNA and YSLEER. The CDR3 covers 16 residues. V lost 2 bases to trimming and J lost 2 bases; unmatched junction nucleotides: 6. The CDR3 loop is CASSQSRTGGTYEQYF. The CDR3 bases are TGCGCCAGCAGCCAATCTCGGACAGGGGGGACCTACGAGCAGTACTTC.

V and J are TRBV10-1 and TRBJ1-5; D possibly corresponds to TRBD1 (5 bases). Germline lookup yields CDR1 WNHNN and CDR2 SYGVQD (reference sequence). This CDR3 is built from 18 residues. The V gene lost 9 bases and the J gene lost 4 bases, with 28 bases spanning the gap. CDR3 region: CARNGIGHFTAPNQPQHF. The CDR3 bases are TGCGCCAGGAACGGAATAGGACACTTCACCGCTCCTAATCAGCCCCAGCATTTT.

The gene calls are TRBV5-1 and TRBJ2-5; D perhaps matches TRBD2 (5 bases). Trimming pared 7 bases from V and 2 bases from J, leaving 21 bases between. Germline V gives CDR1 SGHRS, CDR2 YFSETQ. CDR3 length: 16 residues. CDR3 DNA sequence: TGCGCCAGCCAGAGCGGACCGACGCCTATACAAGAGACCCAGTACTTC. This codes for CASQSGPTPIQETQYF.

This clone was detected only a few times. The J gene is TRBJ2-7, the V gene TRBV18; weak D call: TRBD2 (5 bases). V dropped 3 bases and J dropped 1 base, with 13 bases sitting between them. CDR3 length: 15 amino acids. Germline values: CDR1 KGHSH, CDR2 LQKENI. The DNA of the CDR3 is TGTGCCAGCTCACCTCGGGGTAGCCTATCCTACGAGCAGTACTTC. Its translation is CASSPRGSLSYEQYF. Together with reference TRBV18 and TRBJ2-7, the CDR3 gives the full variable domain: NAGVMQNPRHLVRRRGQEARLRCSPMKGHSHVYWYRQLPEEGLKFMVYLQKENIIDESGMPKERFSAEFPKEGPSILRIQQVVRGDSAAYFCASSPRGSLSYEQYFGPGTRLTVT.

This CDR3 reads CASSITGGWDQPQHF. The CDR3 coding sequence is TGTGCCAGCAGTATCACGGGGGGATGGGATCAGCCCCAGCATTTT. The chain is built from TRBV6-5 and TRBJ1-5; TRBD1 is a possible D gene (5 bases). Germline CDR1 and CDR2: MNHEY and SVGAGI. This CDR3 spans 15 amino acids. V was shortened by 5 bases and J by 5 bases, with 16 bases between the two germline ends.

Points on this clone: Relative to the germline gene, one junction end is altered; a read error may explain this. The gene calls are TRBV7-9 and TRBJ2-2; maybe TRBD1 (6 bases). CDR3 size: 17 residues. Per the germline V gene, CDR1 is SEHNR and CDR2 is FQNEAQ (reference sequence). For the CDR3, the DNA is TGTTCCAGCAGCCCGACGATGGACAGTAGGTTCACCGGGGAGCTGTTTTTT. Translating it yields CSSSPTMDSRFTGELFF.

In the case of this clone: The CDR3 ends on some other residue instead of the conserved phenylalanine or tryptophan, so this is likely a read error. The chain couples TRBV6-5 to TRBJ2-4; 7 positions agree with TRBD1. This CDR3 is built from 15 residues. CDR1 is MNHEY and CDR2 is SVGAGI in the germline V gene. CDR3 protein: CASSYSETGRNSQYL. As DNA, the CDR3 is TGTGCCAGCAGTTACTCGGAGACAGGGAGAAACAGTCAGTACCTC.

This clone showed up just a few times. This chain connects TRBV19 to TRBJ1-5; 7 nucleotides match TRBD1. V dropped 8 bases and J dropped 6; count of bases not matched to a gene: 10. Per the germline V gene, CDR1 is LNHDA and CDR2 is SQIVND (reference sequence). This CDR3 has 14 amino acids. CDR3 sequence reads: CASELRQGVQPQHF. The CDR3 DNA reads as TGTGCCAGTGAACTAAGACAGGGAGTTCAGCCCCAGCATTTT. Full variable domain (missing parts from reference TRBV19 and TRBJ1-5): DGGITQSPKYLFRKEGQNVTLSCEQNLNHDAMYWYRQDPGQGLRLIYYSQIVNDFQKGDIAEGYSVSREKKESFPLTVTSAQKNPTAFYLCASELRQGVQPQHFGDGTRLSIL.